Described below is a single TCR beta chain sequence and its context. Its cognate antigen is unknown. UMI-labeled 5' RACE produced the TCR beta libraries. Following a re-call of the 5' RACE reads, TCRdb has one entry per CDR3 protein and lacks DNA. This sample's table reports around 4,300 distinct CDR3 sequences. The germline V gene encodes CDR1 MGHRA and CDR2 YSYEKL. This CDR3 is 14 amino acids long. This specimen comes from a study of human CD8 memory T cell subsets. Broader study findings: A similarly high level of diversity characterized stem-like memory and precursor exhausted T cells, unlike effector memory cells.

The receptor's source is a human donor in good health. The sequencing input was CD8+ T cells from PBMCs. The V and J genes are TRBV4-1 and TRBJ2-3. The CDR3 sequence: CASSQGRSTDTQYF.